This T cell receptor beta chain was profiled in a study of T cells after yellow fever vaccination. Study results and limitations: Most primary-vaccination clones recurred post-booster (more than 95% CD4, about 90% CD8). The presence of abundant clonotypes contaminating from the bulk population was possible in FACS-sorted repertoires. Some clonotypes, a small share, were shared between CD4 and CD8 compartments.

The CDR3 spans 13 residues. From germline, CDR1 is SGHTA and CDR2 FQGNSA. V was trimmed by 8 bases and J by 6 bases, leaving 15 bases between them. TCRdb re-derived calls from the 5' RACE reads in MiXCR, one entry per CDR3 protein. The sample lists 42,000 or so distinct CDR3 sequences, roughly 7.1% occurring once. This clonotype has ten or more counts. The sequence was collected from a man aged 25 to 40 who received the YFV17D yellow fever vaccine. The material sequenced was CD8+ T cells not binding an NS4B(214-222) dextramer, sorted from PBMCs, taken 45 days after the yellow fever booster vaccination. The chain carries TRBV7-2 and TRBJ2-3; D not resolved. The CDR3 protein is CASLLPAGDTQYF. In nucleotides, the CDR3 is TGTGCCAGCCTCTTACCGGCTGGGGATACGCAGTATTTT.